The present TCR beta chain was sequenced within a study of blood T cell repertoires in COVID-19 (TCRdb year 2020). Broadly, across the study: Collaborator samples came from the United States, Italy and Spain and covered acute and convalescent phases of COVID-19. The prospective study material was composed of cDNA or gDNA derived from T cells, B-cell-depleted T cells, or PBMCs. Subjects who had been exposed to COVID-19, were actively infected with it, or had recovered from it provided the deeply sampled blood TCRbeta repertoires that made up the dataset. The repertoires were released in a freely available public database intended as a resource for research on the immune response to SARS-CoV-2. Samples came from the ongoing ImmuneRACE study (first 160 participants) plus 1,254 subjects from 6 global collaborators. Sample metadata almost always included a de-identified subject ID, COVID-19 status, age in years and sex. Where available, HLA class I and class II types were taken from metadata supplied by the sample provider and were not determined by assay-based typing. Summary of the overall study and its limitations: The amount of clinical and demographic metadata varied by source and participant and was provided uncurated.

The collaborating institutions used their own protocols to collect whole blood in K2EDTA tubes. For TCRbeta analysis, collaborators shipped samples as frozen whole blood, isolated PBMCs, or DNA extracted from either of those sample types. TCRbeta CDR3 regions were amplified from genomic DNA by means of the immunoSEQ Assay, a bias-controlled multiplex PCR. In the original analysis: Nucleated cell counts per sample were estimated from amplification of reference gene primers within the assay. To quantify the absolute abundance of each unique TCRbeta CDR3 rearrangement, sequence reads were collapsed and filtered. For each sample, productive Simpson clonality was calculated by taking the square root of Simpson's diversity index across productive rearrangements. What TCRdb holds here is the immuneACCESS table cut down to in-frame rearrangements. Part of the clones is not present; checked against another copy, under half of the missing clones reflect an unresolved V gene, and the others are unexplained. That table supplies the V and J calls and clone size; D and trimming were determined from the DNA. This sample is represented by 110,000 to 150,000 clones; approximately 80% of them were singletons. The top ten clonotypes cover 44% of the sample.

Reading from cysteine to phenylalanine, the CDR3 counts 14 amino acids. Only CDR3 DNA is held: 42 bases, read in frame from base 1. According to the germline V gene, CDR1 reads LGHNA and CDR2 reads YNFKEQ. The V and J ends are trimmed by 6 bases and 6 bases, leaving 14 bases between them. As to this clone: The clone's antigen remains unknown. No per-base quality is available; no much larger clone lies one base away.

Sequencing was done on a sample of peripheral blood. Recombination linked TRBV4-2 to TRBJ2-2, with a weak D call of TRBD2 (6 bases match). The TCR originated in a human donor in a cohort sampled during active COVID-19. CDR3 region: CASSRLGGSGELFF. The base sequence is TGTGCCAGCAGTAGACTAGGCGGGTCCGGGGAGCTGTTTTTT.